These T cell receptor beta chains were read from a single sample in a study of control samples from healthy donors and cancer patients. Measured with immunoSEQ multiplex PCR; TCRdb has only the in-frame clones, and not every one. Among tens of thousands of clones listed, roughly 87% were seen once. The specimen was blood. Source of these receptors: a woman in her fifties or sixties in good health. Each CDR3 is given with its conserved first and last residue. The D gene is left open where the match is weak.

>-|TRBJ2-7|TRBV5-8
CASSLAEGYEQYF
>-|TRBJ2-1|TRBV19
CASSGTVPNEQFF
>-|TRBJ1-6|TRBV7-9
CASSLANNSPLHF
>-|TRBJ2-1|TRBV6-1
CASRERVQGSRGNEQFF
>-|TRBJ1-2|TRBV19
CASSYREDYTF
>-|TRBJ2-6|TRBV27
CASSFLALGANVLTF
>-|TRBJ1-2|TRBV6-1
CASSEVGQIYGYTF
>-|TRBJ2-2|TRBV4-1
CASRFLQTNTGELFF
>TRBD1|TRBJ1-5|TRBV6-5
CASSGGQAHNQPQHF
>TRBD2|TRBJ2-5|TRBV7-2
CASSFRTSGSPYQETQYF
>-|TRBJ2-7|TRBV11-2
CASSLESFSYEQYF
>-|TRBJ1-5|TRBV6-2/TRBV6-3
CASSLWGGQPQHF
>TRBD2|TRBJ2-7|TRBV3-1/TRBV3-2
CASSRTEVSGTTYEQYF
>-|TRBJ1-5|TRBV7-2
CASSFVQEQPQHF
>TRBD1|TRBJ2-2|TRBV5-1
CASSLGTGYTGELFF
>-|TRBJ2-3|TRBV3-1/TRBV3-2
CASSDSRDTQYF
>-|TRBJ1-5|TRBV29-1
CSVSDSVNQPQHF
>-|TRBJ1-2|TRBV6-1
CASSETAGWGYTF
>-|TRBJ2-3|TRBV19
CASANEHGKGTDTQYF
>-|TRBJ2-7|TRBV5-6
CASSFIEGISYEQYF
>-|TRBJ1-5|TRBV5-6
CASSRGGQPQHF
>-|TRBJ2-5|TRBV29-1
CSVADRHREYF
>-|TRBJ1-3|TRBV6-5
CASSPLPPSGNTIYF
>-|TRBJ1-5|TRBV7-2
CASSPGAGNQPQHF
>-|TRBJ2-7|TRBV19
CASSLNREVGYEQYF
>-|TRBJ1-5|TRBV5-1
CASSEGTLGQPQHF
>-|TRBJ2-1|TRBV5-1
CASSLGWRDGYNEQFF
>-|TRBJ2-7|TRBV6-5
CASSYSTSQELYEQYF
>TRBD2|TRBJ2-1|TRBV5-4
CASSFAGADSNEQFF
>-|TRBJ2-7|TRBV3-1/TRBV3-2
CASSQTGEQYF
>-|TRBJ1-5|TRBV7-2
CASSFEAGVSNQPQHF
>-|TRBJ1-6|TRBV12-3/TRBV12-4
CASSYLNSSPLHF
>TRBD1|TRBJ1-5|TRBV10-2
CASSGQGNQPQHF
>-|TRBJ2-5|TRBV30
CAWAGVGETQYF
>-|TRBJ1-5|TRBV7-8
CASSLYRDSNQPQHF
>TRBD1|TRBJ2-2|TRBV9
CASRARDRGGTGELFF
>-|TRBJ2-1|TRBV5-1
CASSLLQGASNEQFF
>TRBD1|TRBJ1-6|TRBV6-6
CASKEDRGANSPLHF
>-|TRBJ2-5|TRBV7-9
CASSLMLGGVETQYF
>-|TRBJ1-1|TRBV18
CASSPPTVHTEAFF
>-|TRBJ2-2|TRBV3-1/TRBV3-2
CASQDGEHTGELFF